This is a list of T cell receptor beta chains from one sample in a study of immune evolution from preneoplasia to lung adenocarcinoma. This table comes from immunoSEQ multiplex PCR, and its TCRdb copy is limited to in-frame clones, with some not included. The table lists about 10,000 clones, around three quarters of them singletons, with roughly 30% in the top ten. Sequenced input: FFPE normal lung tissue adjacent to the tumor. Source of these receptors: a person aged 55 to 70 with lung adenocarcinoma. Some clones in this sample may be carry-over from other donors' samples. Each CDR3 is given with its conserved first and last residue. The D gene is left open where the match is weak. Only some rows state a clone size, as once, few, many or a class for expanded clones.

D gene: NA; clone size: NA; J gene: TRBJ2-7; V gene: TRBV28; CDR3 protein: CASVLSTGWSYEQYF; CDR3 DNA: TGTGCCAGCGTCCTTTCTACCGGCTGGTCCTACGAGCAGTACTTC
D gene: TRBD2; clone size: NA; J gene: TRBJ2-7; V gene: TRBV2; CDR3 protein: CASRRSGFYEQYF; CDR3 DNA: TGTGCCAGCAGACGTAGCGGGTTCTACGAGCAGTACTTC
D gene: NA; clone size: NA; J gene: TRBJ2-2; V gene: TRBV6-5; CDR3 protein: CASRRDGSPTGELFF; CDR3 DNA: TGTGCCAGCAGGCGGGACGGGAGTCCCACCGGGGAGCTGTTTTTT
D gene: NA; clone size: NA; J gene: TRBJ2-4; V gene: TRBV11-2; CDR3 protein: CASSGREAHIQYF; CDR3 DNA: TGTGCCAGCAGCGGCCGTGAAGCGCACATTCAGTACTTC
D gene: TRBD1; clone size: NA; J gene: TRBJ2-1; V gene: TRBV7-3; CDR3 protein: CASSRDRGGNEQFF; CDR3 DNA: TGTGCCAGCAGCCGGGACAGGGGAGGCAATGAGCAGTTCTTC
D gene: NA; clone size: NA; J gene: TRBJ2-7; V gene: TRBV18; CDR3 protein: CASSPPEFYGSSYEQYF; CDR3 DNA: TGTGCCAGCTCACCCCCCGAGTTTTACGGTAGCTCCTACGAGCAGTACTTC
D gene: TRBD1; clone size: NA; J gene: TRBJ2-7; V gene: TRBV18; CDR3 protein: CASSPTGQDYEQYF; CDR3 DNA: TGTGCCAGCTCACCAACGGGACAGGACTACGAGCAGTACTTC
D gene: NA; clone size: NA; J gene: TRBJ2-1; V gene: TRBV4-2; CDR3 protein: CASSYRDNEQFF; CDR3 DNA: TGTGCCAGCAGCTACAGGGACAATGAGCAGTTCTTC
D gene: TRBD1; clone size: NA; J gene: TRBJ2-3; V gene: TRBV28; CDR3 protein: CASSNRGLTDTQYF; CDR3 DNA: TGTGCCAGCAGTAACAGGGGGCTCACAGATACGCAGTATTTT
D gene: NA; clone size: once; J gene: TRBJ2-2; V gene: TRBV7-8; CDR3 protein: CASSFLTGELFF; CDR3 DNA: TGTGCCAGCAGCTTTTTAACCGGGGAGCTGTTTTTT
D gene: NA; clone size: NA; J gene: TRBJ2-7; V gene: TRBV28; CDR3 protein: CASSQHSYEQYF; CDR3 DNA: TGTGCCAGCAGTCAGCACTCCTACGAGCAGTACTTC
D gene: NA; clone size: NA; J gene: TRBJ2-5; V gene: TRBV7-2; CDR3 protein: CASSFDRETQYF; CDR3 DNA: TGTGCCAGCAGCTTCGACAGGGAGACCCAGTACTTC
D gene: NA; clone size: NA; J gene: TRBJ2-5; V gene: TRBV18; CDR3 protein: CASSPNRDPETQYF; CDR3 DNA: TGTGCCAGCTCACCTAACAGGGATCCAGAGACCCAGTACTTC
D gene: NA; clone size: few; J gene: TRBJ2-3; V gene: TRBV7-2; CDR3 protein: CASSPGSGSDTQYF; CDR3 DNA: TGTGCCAGCAGCCCCGGGAGCGGGTCAGATACGCAGTATTTT
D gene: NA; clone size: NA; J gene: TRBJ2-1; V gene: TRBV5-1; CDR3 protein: CASSLEASSQGQFF; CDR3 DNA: TGCGCCAGCAGCTTGGAGGCTAGCAGTCAGGGGCAGTTCTTC
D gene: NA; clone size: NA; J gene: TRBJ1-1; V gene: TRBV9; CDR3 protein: CASSVDRITEAFF; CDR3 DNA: TGTGCCAGCAGCGTAGACAGGATCACTGAAGCTTTCTTT
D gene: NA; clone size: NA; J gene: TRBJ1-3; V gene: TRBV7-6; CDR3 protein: CASSLGRVGNTIYF; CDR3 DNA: TGTGCCAGCAGCTTGGGCAGGGTAGGGAACACCATATATTTT
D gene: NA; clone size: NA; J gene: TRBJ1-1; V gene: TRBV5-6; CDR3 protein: CASSLWSAGDSTEAFF; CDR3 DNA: TGTGCCAGCAGCTTGTGGTCGGCAGGCGATTCGACTGAAGCTTTCTTT
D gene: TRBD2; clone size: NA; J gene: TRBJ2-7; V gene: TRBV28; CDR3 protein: CASSFRGGRVDEQYF; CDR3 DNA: TGTGCCAGCAGTTTTCGGGGCGGGAGGGTAGACGAGCAGTACTTC
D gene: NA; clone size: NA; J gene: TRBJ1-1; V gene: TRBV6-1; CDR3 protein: CASRTANTEAFF; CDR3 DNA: TGTGCCAGCAGGACAGCGAACACTGAAGCTTTCTTT
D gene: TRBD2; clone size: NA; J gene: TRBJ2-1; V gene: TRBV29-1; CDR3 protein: CSVDGYSGRSGNEQFF; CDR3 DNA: TGCAGCGTTGATGGTTATAGCGGGAGATCGGGGAATGAGCAGTTCTTC
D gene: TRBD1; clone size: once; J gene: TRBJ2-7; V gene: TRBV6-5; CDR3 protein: CASSSPRQGQDYEQYF; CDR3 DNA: TGTGCCAGCAGTTCACCCCGACAGGGTCAAGACTACGAGCAGTACTTC
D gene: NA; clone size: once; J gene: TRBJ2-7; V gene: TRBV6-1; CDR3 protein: CASSESGLLGTYEQYF; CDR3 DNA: TGTGCCAGCAGTGAATCGGGACTCCTGGGAACCTACGAGCAGTACTTC
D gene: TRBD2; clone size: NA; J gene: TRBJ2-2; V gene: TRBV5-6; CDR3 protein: CASSGTSGLPSGELFF; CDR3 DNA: TGTGCCAGCAGCGGGACTAGCGGGTTGCCCTCCGGGGAGCTGTTTTTT
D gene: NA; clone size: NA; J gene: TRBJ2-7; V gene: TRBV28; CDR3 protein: CASSPAARRAHF; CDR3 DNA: TGTGCCAGCAGTCCCGCCGCACGACGGGCCCATTTC
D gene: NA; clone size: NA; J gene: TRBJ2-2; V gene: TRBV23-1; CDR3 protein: CASNIPGLGGTGELFF; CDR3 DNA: TGCGCCAGCAATATACCGGGACTTGGGGGCACCGGGGAGCTGTTTTTT
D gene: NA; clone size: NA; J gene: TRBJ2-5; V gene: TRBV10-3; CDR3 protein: CASAGQDQETQYF; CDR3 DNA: TGTGCCTCAGCTGGACAAGACCAAGAGACCCAGTACTTC
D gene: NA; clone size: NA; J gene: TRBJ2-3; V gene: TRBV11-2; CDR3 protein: CASSFLAGGTDTQYF; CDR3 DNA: TGTGCCAGCAGCTTTCTAGCCGGAGGCACAGATACGCAGTATTTT
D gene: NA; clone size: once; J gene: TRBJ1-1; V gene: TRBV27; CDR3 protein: CASREGGTEAFF; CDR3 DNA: TGTGCCAGCAGAGAGGGGGGCACTGAAGCTTTCTTT
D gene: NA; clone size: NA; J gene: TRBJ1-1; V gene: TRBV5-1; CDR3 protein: CASSSQTGAMNTEAFF; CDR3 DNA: TGCGCCAGCAGCTCCCAGACAGGAGCCATGAACACTGAAGCTTTCTTT
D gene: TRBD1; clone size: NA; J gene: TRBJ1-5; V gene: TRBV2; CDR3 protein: CASSISGQGHQPQHF; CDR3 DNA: TGTGCCAGCAGTATCTCCGGACAGGGTCATCAGCCCCAGCATTTT
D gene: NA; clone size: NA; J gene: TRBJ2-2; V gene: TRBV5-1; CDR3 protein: CASSSYPQGGGTGELFF; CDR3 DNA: TGCGCCAGCAGCTCCTATCCGCAGGGGGGTGGCACCGGGGAGCTGTTTTTT
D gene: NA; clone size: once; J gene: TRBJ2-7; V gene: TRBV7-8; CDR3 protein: CASSLYGGSGSSYEQYF; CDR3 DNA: TGTGCCAGCAGCTTATACGGCGGGTCGGGGTCCTCCTACGAGCAGTACTTC